Listed below are T cell receptor beta chains from one sample, sequenced in a study of shared clonotypes between healthy human individuals. The data were produced by immunoSEQ multiplex PCR, yet TCRdb's version contains in-frame clones alone and is incomplete. The sample includes 300,000 to 400,000 clones, around 90% of them seen just once. The specimen was memory CD8+ T cells sorted from blood. The receptors derive from a man in his late teens or twenties in good health. Each CDR3 is given with its conserved first and last residue. A D gene is named only where the DNA matches it firmly. Clone size is not always given. Where it is, it says once, few, many or a class for expanded clones.

DNA | CDR3 | J | size | D | V
TGTGCCAGCAGCTCTTTGGGCGAAGAACTGTTTTTT | CASSSLGEELFF | TRBJ1-4 | - | - | TRBV5-4
TGTGCCAGCAGCTTGGGGACAGGGGGAGGCGAGCAGTACTTC | CASSLGTGGGEQYF | TRBJ2-7 | - | TRBD1 | TRBV7-9
TGTGCCAGCAGGGGGACGTGGGGGGAGCAGTACTTC | CASRGTWGEQYF | TRBJ2-7 | - | - | TRBV6-1
TGTGCCTGGAGTCCGGGGCGGCATAGCAATCAGCCCCAGCATTTT | CAWSPGRHSNQPQHF | TRBJ1-5 | once | - | TRBV30
TGTGCCAGCAGCTTACGACCCTACAATGAGCAGTTCTTC | CASSLRPYNEQFF | TRBJ2-1 | - | - | TRBV7-8
TGCGCCAGCAGCTGGGACACTTCCTACGAGCAGTACTTC | CASSWDTSYEQYF | TRBJ2-7 | many | - | TRBV5-1
TGTGCCTGGAGTCCCCTTGGGGAGCTGTTTTTT | CAWSPLGELFF | TRBJ2-2 | - | - | TRBV30
TGTGTCAGTAGTGGCTTGGATTATAGCAATCAGCCCCAGCATTTT | CVSSGLDYSNQPQHF | TRBJ1-5 | - | - | TRBV19
TGTGCTAGTGGTTTGGTACTAGGACAGGAAACAGATACGCAGTATTTT | CASGLVLGQETDTQYF | TRBJ2-3 | - | TRBD1 | TRBV12-5
TGTGCCAGCACCCTCGGACAGGGCGGAGTCCTGACTTTC | CASTLGQGGVLTF | TRBJ2-6 | - | TRBD1 | TRBV7-2
TGTGCCAGCAGCCCCGGGATGATCGTAGGCTACACCTTC | CASSPGMIVGYTF | TRBJ1-2 | - | - | TRBV7-9
TGCGCCAGCAGCCCAGAGGGACGGTCCTACAATGAGCAGTTCTTC | CASSPEGRSYNEQFF | TRBJ2-1 | - | - | TRBV5-1
TGCGCCAGCAGCTTCCCCCGGGGACTAGGCGGGTCTGCCACAGAGACCCAGTACTTC | CASSFPRGLGGSATETQYF | TRBJ2-5 | few | TRBD2 | TRBV5-1
TGTGCCAGCAGCGTAGGGCTAGCGGGGGCATACGAGCAGTACTTC | CASSVGLAGAYEQYF | TRBJ2-7 | - | TRBD2 | TRBV9
TGTGCCAGCAGTCCGACAGGGAGGGTCGGCTATGGCTACACCTTC | CASSPTGRVGYGYTF | TRBJ1-2 | - | TRBD1 | TRBV2
TGTGCCAGCAGTCATCTCCCCCAGGGACAAGAGACCCAGTACTTC | CASSHLPQGQETQYF | TRBJ2-5 | - | - | TRBV2
TGTGCCATCAGTGACCCTAGCGACTCCTACGAGCAGTACTTC | CAISDPSDSYEQYF | TRBJ2-7 | - | - | TRBV10-3
TGCGCCAGCAGCCAGGCCGAGGCAGGGGAACAGCAGGTCTTT | CASSQAEAGEQQVF | TRBJ1-1 | - | - | TRBV4-1
TGCGCCAGCAGTGAGTCTGAGAGGAGCATGAACACTGAAGCTTTCTTT | CASSESERSMNTEAFF | TRBJ1-1 | - | - | TRBV10-2
TGTGCCAGCAGCTTACAGGGTTTTGGAAGAAGAGGCTACACCTTC | CASSLQGFGRRGYTF | TRBJ1-2 | few | - | TRBV11-3
TGTGCCACCCATGACAGGCGCCCCTCCACAGATACGCAGTATTTT | CATHDRRPSTDTQYF | TRBJ2-3 | - | - | TRBV11-2
TGCGCCAGCAGCCAAGTCGCTTTCGGCGAGGCAGATACGCAGTATTTT | CASSQVAFGEADTQYF | TRBJ2-3 | - | - | TRBV4-1
TGTGCCAGCACCCTTCACAGGGGGACTAATGAAAAACTGTTTTTT | CASTLHRGTNEKLFF | TRBJ1-4 | - | TRBD1 | TRBV6-5